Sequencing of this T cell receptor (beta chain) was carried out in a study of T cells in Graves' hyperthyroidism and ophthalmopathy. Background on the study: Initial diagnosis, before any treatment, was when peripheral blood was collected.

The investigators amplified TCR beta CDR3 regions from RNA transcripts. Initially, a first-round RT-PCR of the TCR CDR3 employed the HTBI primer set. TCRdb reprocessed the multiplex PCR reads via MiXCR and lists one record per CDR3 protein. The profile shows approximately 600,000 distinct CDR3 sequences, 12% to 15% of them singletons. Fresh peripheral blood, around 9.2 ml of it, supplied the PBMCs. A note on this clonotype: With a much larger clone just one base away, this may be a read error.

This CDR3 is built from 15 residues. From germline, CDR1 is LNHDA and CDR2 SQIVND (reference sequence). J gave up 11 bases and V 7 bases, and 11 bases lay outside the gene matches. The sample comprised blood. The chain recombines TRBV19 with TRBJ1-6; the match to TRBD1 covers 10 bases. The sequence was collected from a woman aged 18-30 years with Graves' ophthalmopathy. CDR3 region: CASTEDRGLNPPLHF. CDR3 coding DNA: TGTGCCAGTACCGAGGACAGGGGGTTAAATCCACCCCTCCACTTT. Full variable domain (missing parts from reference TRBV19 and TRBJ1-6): DGGITQSPKYLFRKEGQNVTLSCEQNLNHDAMYWYRQDPGQGLRLIYYSQIVNDFQKGDIAEGYSVSREKKESFPLTVTSAQKNPTAFYLCASTEDRGLNPPLHFGNGTRLTVT.